A selection of T cell receptor beta chains follows, all from one sample in a study of Ad26.COV2.S vaccination and SARS-CoV-2 variants. Measured with immunoSEQ multiplex PCR; TCRdb has only the in-frame clones, and not every one. In the table there are about 680,000 clones, roughly 90% of which are singletons. The sequencing here drew on peripheral blood, taken in a trial of Ad26.COV2.S vaccine versus placebo. Source of these receptors: a person between 18 and 65 years old who received the Ad26.COV2.S COVID-19 vaccine or a placebo. Each CDR3 is given with its conserved first and last residue. Each record gives: CDR3 protein, CDR3 DNA, V gene, J gene, CDR3 length, clone size, D gene. A D gene is named only where the DNA matches it firmly. Only some rows state a clone size, as once, few, many or a class for expanded clones.

CDR3: CASSFRDRGISGANVLTF
DNA: TGTGCCAGCAGTTTCCGGGACAGGGGGATATCTGGGGCCAACGTCCTGACTTTC
V: TRBV27
J: TRBJ2-6
length: 18
size: NA
D: TRBD1

CDR3: CASSLGTVGQSTEAFF
DNA: TGTGCCAGCAGCTTAGGGACAGTGGGCCAGAGCACTGAAGCTTTCTTT
V: TRBV7-9
J: TRBJ1-1
length: 16
size: NA
D: NA

CDR3: CASSVDRLNQPQHF
DNA: TGTGCCAGCAGCGTGGACAGACTCAATCAGCCCCAGCATTTT
V: TRBV6-5
J: TRBJ1-5
length: 14
size: NA
D: NA

CDR3: CASSLQSTDTQYF
DNA: TGTGCCAGCAGTTTGCAGAGCACAGATACGCAGTATTTT
V: TRBV12-3/TRBV12-4
J: TRBJ2-3
length: 13
size: once
D: NA

CDR3: CASSPRGVKDSLPPPRYEQYF
DNA: TGTGCCAGCTCACCACGGGGGGTGAAGGACTCTCTCCCCCCTCCTCGCTACGAGCAGTACTTC
V: TRBV18
J: TRBJ2-7
length: 21
size: NA
D: NA

CDR3: CASSPLAGGLTGELFF
DNA: TGTGCCAGTAGCCCCCTAGCGGGGGGGCTTACCGGGGAGCTGTTTTTT
V: TRBV19
J: TRBJ2-2
length: 16
size: NA
D: TRBD2

CDR3: CASISYGQGAYEQYF
DNA: TGTGCCAGCATCTCTTACGGACAGGGGGCCTACGAGCAGTACTTC
V: TRBV6-5
J: TRBJ2-7
length: 15
size: NA
D: TRBD1

CDR3: CASSFIGSSYEQYF
DNA: TGTGCCAGCAGTTTTATCGGAAGCTCCTACGAGCAGTACTTC
V: TRBV27
J: TRBJ2-7
length: 14
size: NA
D: NA

CDR3: CASSQGTSGYTDTQYF
DNA: TGTGCCAGCAGCCAAGGAACTAGCGGGTACACAGATACGCAGTATTTT
V: TRBV3-1/TRBV3-2
J: TRBJ2-3
length: 16
size: NA
D: TRBD2

CDR3: CASSLDSLAGHTYEQYF
DNA: TGTGCCAGCAGCTTAGATAGCCTAGCGGGACACACCTACGAGCAGTACTTC
V: TRBV11-2
J: TRBJ2-7
length: 17
size: NA
D: TRBD2

CDR3: CASSEAPVAETQYF
DNA: TGTGCCAGCAGTGAAGCCCCGGTCGCAGAGACCCAGTACTTC
V: TRBV6-1
J: TRBJ2-5
length: 14
size: NA
D: NA

CDR3: CASSLGTGLAQHF
DNA: TGTGCCAGCAGCTTAGGGACAGGGCTAGCCCAGCATTTT
V: TRBV7-8
J: TRBJ1-5
length: 13
size: NA
D: TRBD1